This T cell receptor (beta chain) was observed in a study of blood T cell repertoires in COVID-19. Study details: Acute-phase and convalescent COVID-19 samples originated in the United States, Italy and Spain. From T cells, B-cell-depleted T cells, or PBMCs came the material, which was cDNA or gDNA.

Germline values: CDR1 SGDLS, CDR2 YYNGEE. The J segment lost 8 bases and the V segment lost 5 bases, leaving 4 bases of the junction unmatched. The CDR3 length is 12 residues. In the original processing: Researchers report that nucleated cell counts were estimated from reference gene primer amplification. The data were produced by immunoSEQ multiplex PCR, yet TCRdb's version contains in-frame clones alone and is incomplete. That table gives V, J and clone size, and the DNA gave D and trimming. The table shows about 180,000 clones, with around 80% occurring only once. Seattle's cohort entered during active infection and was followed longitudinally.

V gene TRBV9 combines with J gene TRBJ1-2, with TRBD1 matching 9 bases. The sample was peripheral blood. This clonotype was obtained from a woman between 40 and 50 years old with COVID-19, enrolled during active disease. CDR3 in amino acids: CASRLTGGGYTF. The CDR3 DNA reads TGTGCCAGCAGATTGACAGGGGGAGGCTACACCTTC.